Following are 13 T cell receptor beta chains from one sample sequenced in a study of T cell repertoires in cytomegalovirus infection. From the reads, TCRdb called clonotypes with MiXCR, one entry per CDR3 protein. The data hold roughly 320,000 distinct CDR3 sequences, with over 7.5% observed a single time. Sequenced: PBMCs. These receptor sequences come from a human donor in good health (CMV status not recorded). Some clones in this sample may be carry-over from other donors' samples.

The rearrangement uses TRBV7-2 and TRBJ2-3; tentatively, D is TRBD2 (6 bases). Trimming pared 1 base from V and 13 bases from J, leaving 9 bases between. The CDR3 is 11 amino acids. From germline, CDR1 is SGHTA and CDR2 FQGNSA. CDR3 protein: CASSLEASEYF. The DNA of the CDR3 is TGTGCCAGCAGCTTAGAGGCTAGCGAGTATTTT.

The count of this clonotype is one. The chain is built from TRBV20-1 and TRBJ2-7, with 11 nucleotides matching TRBD2. J was trimmed by 4 bases and V by 0 bases; bases with no gene match: 11. The CDR3 extends over 17 amino acids. Germline-derived CDR1 and CDR2 are DFQATT and SNEGSKA (reference sequence). The CDR3 spells CSARDLTSSGGRYEQYF. As DNA, the CDR3 is TGCAGTGCTAGAGATCTAACCTCTAGCGGGGGGCGGTACGAGCAGTACTTC.

The genes are TRBV28 and TRBJ2-7; the D gene is possibly TRBD2 (5 bases). The CDR3 length is 12 residues. The germline V gene encodes CDR1 MDHEN and CDR2 SYDVKM. Deletions cut 7 bases from V and 5 bases from J, with 12 bases between. The CDR3, as DNA: TGTGCCAGCATCGGCGGGTTCCACGAGCAGTACTTC. Translated: CASIGGFHEQYF. Using reference TRBV28 and TRBJ2-7 for the parts outside the CDR3, the full variable domain is DVKVTQSSRYLVKRTGEKVFLECVQDMDHENMFWYRQDPGLGLRLIYFSYDVKMKEKGDIPEGYSVSREKKERFSLILESASTNQTSMYLCASIGGFHEQYFGPGTRLTVT.

This clonotype was seen more than once but under ten times. The chain employs TRBV7-2 and TRBJ2-1; 8 bases are a match to TRBD1. Germline V gene sequence: CDR1 SGHTA, CDR2 FQGNSA. CDR3 length equals 16 residues. The V and J ends lost 5 bases and 6 bases, in that order; junction bases with no gene match: 12. Here the CDR3 reads CASSLRQGARGNEQFF. The CDR3 DNA reads TGTGCCAGCAGCCTTCGCCAGGGGGCGCGGGGCAATGAGCAGTTCTTC. The whole variable domain, filled in from reference TRBV7-2 and TRBJ2-1, reads GAGVSQSPSNKVTEKGKDVELRCDPISGHTALYWYRQSLGQGLEFLIYFQGNSAPDKSGLPSDRFSAERTGGSVSTLTIQRTQQEDSAVYLCASSLRQGARGNEQFFGPGTRLTVL.

This clonotype showed up just a few times. The V call is TRBV10-3, the J call TRBJ1-5; D gene unclear. Trimming cost V 4 bases and J 3 bases, with 10 bases left between them. CDR3 length: 14 amino acids. Germline V gene data show CDR1 as ENHRY and CDR2 as SYGVKD. This CDR3 is CAISATDNNQPQHF. In DNA form, the CDR3 reads TGTGCCATCAGTGCGACGGATAACAATCAGCCCCAGCATTTT.

V and J are TRBV7-9 and TRBJ1-2, with 8 positions matching TRBD1. Looked up from germline, CDR1 is SEHNR and CDR2 is FQNEAQ (reference sequence). The CDR3 sequence is 15 residues long. After removal of 3 bases from V and 2 bases from J, the junction contained 5 bases not matched to a gene. CDR3 amino acids: CASSFDRGRNYGYTF. CDR3 nucleotide sequence: TGTGCCAGCAGCTTTGACAGGGGTAGGAACTATGGCTACACCTTC.

This clonotype has a handful of counts. V gene TRBV15 combines with J gene TRBJ1-5; TRBD1 agrees at 9 bases. With 1 base clipped from V and 5 bases from J, the junction kept 9 bases outside the gene matches. CDR1 and CDR2 from the germline V gene are LNHNV and YYDKDF (reference sequence). This CDR3 contains 17 residues. The CDR3 DNA reads as TGTGCCACCAGCAGAGCCCCTGGACAGGGGTGGGATCAGCCCCAGCATTTT. Residues: CATSRAPGQGWDQPQHF.

This clonotype was seen at least ten times. A read error may account for a junction end that differs from germline. The chain joins TRBV7-2 to TRBJ1-3; 7 nucleotides line up with TRBD1. CDR1 and CDR2 from the germline V gene are SGHTA and FQGNSA. The CDR3 sequence is 16 residues long. CDR3: CASSSDRVQLGHTIYF. The CDR3 DNA is TGTGCCAGCAGCTCAGACAGGGTACAACTTGGACACACCATATATTTT.

This clonotype was picked up a small number of times. The chain employs TRBV4-3 and TRBJ1-4; a possible D gene is TRBD1 (5 bases). Between the trimmed V and J ends, which lost 3 bases and 6 bases, there was a span of 17 bases. The CDR3 consists of 16 residues. Germline CDR1 LGHNA, CDR2 YSLEER. The CDR3 sequence is CASSQGTGLRHEKLFF. The CDR3 nucleotides are TGCGCCAGCAGCCAGGGGACGGGACTTCGACATGAAAAACTGTTTTTT.

The sample holds many counts of this clonotype. The V and J genes are TRBV6-2 or TRBV6-3 and TRBJ2-2; 7 bases fit TRBD2. CDR1 is MNHEY and CDR2 is SVGEGT in the germline V gene. The CDR3 is 17 residues long. V dropped 2 bases and J dropped 3; count of bases not matched to a gene: 9. CDR3 coding DNA: TGTGCCAGCAGTTACGCTATAACTAGCGTAGACACCGGGGAGCTGTTTTTT. This gives the protein CASSYAITSVDTGELFF.

V usage is TRBV19 and J usage is TRBJ2-1, with 9 bases aligning to TRBD2. This CDR3 has 15 amino acids. Trimming took 3 bases from V and 4 from J; bases not matched to a gene: 4. The V gene's germline CDR1 is LNHDA and CDR2 SQIVND (reference sequence). The CDR3 loop is CASSIAAGGYNEQFF. CDR3 DNA sequence: TGTGCCAGTAGTATCGCAGCGGGGGGATACAATGAGCAGTTCTTC.

This clonotype turned up a few times. The CDR3 loop reads CASTPRQGSYNEQFF. Written as DNA, the CDR3 is TGTGCCAGTACCCCCCGACAGGGGAGTTACAATGAGCAGTTCTTC. The gene calls are TRBV19 and TRBJ2-1, with 8 bases aligning to TRBD1. The CDR3 has 15 amino acids. Trimming removed 7 bases from V and 4 bases from J; junction bases left unmatched: 9. In germline, CDR1 is LNHDA, CDR2 SQIVND (reference sequence). Using reference TRBV19 and TRBJ2-1 for the parts outside the CDR3, the full variable domain is DGGITQSPKYLFRKEGQNVTLSCEQNLNHDAMYWYRQDPGQGLRLIYYSQIVNDFQKGDIAEGYSVSREKKESFPLTVTSAQKNPTAFYLCASTPRQGSYNEQFFGPGTRLTVL.

The table lists this clonotype with a few counts. V and J are TRBV19 and TRBJ1-1; D is possibly TRBD1 (6 bases). This CDR3 has 13 amino acids. Per the germline V gene, CDR1 is LNHDA and CDR2 is SQIVND (reference sequence). The V end was cut by 5 bases, the J end by 4 bases, with 11 bases between. The CDR3 spells CASSQIRGTEAFF. The CDR3, as DNA: TGTGCCAGTAGTCAGATCAGGGGCACTGAAGCTTTCTTT.